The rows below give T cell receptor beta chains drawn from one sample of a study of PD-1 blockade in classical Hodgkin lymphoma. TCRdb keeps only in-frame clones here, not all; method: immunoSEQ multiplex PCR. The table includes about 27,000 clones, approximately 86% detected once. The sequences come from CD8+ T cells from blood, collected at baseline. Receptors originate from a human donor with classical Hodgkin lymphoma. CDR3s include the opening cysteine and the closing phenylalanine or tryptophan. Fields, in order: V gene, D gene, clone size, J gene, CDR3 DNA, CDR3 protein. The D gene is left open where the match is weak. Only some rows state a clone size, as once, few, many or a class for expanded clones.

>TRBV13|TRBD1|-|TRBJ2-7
TGTGCCAGCAGCTCCGGGACAGGGGGATACGAGCAGTACTTC
CASSSGTGGYEQYF
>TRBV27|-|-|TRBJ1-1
TGTGCCAGCAGTTCGACAGGATTCCAAGCTTTCTTT
CASSSTGFQAFF
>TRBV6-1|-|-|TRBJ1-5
TGTGCCAGCAGTGACCAGCCTAGACCAAGCAATCAGCCCCAGCATTTT
CASSDQPRPSNQPQHF
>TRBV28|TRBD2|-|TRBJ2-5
TGTGCCAGCAGTTCAAGCGGGAGCATGGAGACCCAGTACTTC
CASSSSGSMETQYF
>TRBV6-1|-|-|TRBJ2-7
TGTGCCAGCGCAACCGGCGCCTCCTACGAGCAGTACTTC
CASATGASYEQYF
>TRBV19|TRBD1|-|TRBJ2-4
TGTGCCAGTAGTATAGATCGAGGACAGGGGAACATTCAGTACTTC
CASSIDRGQGNIQYF
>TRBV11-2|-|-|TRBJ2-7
TGTGCCAGCAGCCACTACCTCCGGACAGCCTACGACTACGAGCAGTACTTC
CASSHYLRTAYDYEQYF
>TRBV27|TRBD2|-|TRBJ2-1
TGTGCCAGCAGCCGAGGACTAGCGGGATACAATGAGCAGTTCTTC
CASSRGLAGYNEQFF
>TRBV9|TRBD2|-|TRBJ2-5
TGTGCCAGCAGCGACCCAGCGGGAGAAGAGACCCAGTACTTC
CASSDPAGEETQYF
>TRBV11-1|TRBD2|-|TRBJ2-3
TGTGCCAGCAGCCGGACTAGCGGTTTAGCAGATACGCAGTATTTT
CASSRTSGLADTQYF
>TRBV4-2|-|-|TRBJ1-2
TGTGCCAGCAGCCAAGGGGCAGGCGGCTACACCTTC
CASSQGAGGYTF
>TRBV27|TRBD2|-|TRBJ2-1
TGTGCCAGCAATTCCGGGACTAGAGCTAATGAGCAGTTCTTC
CASNSGTRANEQFF
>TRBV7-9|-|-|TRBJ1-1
TGTGCCAGCAGCTTAAAGATTTCTCGAAGGGGGAACACTGAAGCTTTCTTT
CASSLKISRRGNTEAFF
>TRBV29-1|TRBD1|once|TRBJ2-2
TGCAGCGTTGGACCAGGGACAGTCAACACCGGGGAGCTGTTTTTT
CSVGPGTVNTGELFF
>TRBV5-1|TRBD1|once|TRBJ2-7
TGCGCCAGCAGCTCTTCAGGGGGCTACGAGCAGTACTTC
CASSSSGGYEQYF
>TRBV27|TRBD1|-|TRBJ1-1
TGTGCCAGCAGTTCCACAGGGGGCCCCCTGAACACTGAAGCTTTCTTT
CASSSTGGPLNTEAFF
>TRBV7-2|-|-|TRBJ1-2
TGTGCCAGCAGCTTCGAACTCGAGACCCCCTGGACCGATGGCTACACCTTC
CASSFELETPWTDGYTF
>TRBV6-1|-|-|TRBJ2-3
TGTGCCAGCTTTTCAGGGCCAGATACGCAGTATTTT
CASFSGPDTQYF
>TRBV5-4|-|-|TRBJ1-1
TGTGCCAGCAGCTTGGACCAGGGCTACACTGAAGCTTTCTTT
CASSLDQGYTEAFF
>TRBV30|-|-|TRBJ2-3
TGTGCCTGGAACCCACAAGGCAGAAGCACAGATACGCAGTATTTT
CAWNPQGRSTDTQYF
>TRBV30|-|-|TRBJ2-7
TGTGCCTGGATCCCCGAGGGTACCTACGAGCAGTACTTC
CAWIPEGTYEQYF
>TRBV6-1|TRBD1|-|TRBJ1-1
TGTGCCAGCAGTGAACCGGGACAGGGGGTGAAGAACACTGAAGCTTTCTTT
CASSEPGQGVKNTEAFF
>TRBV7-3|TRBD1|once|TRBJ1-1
TGTGCCAGCAGCCCAGGAGGGGACAGGGTTGCTTTCTTT
CASSPGGDRVAFF
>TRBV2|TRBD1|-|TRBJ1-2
TGTGCCAGCAGTGAATGGGGACAGATTAACTATGGCTACACCTTC
CASSEWGQINYGYTF
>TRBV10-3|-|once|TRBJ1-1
TGTGCCATCAGTGAGTCTTCAGGGGCGAAGAACACTGAAGCTTTCTTT
CAISESSGAKNTEAFF
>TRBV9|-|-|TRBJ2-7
TGTGCCAGCAGCGTAGATCCCTCCTACGAGCAGTACTTC
CASSVDPSYEQYF
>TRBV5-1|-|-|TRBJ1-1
TGCGCCAGCGGGGAGGGTTTTGGGAACACTGAAGCTTTCTTT
CASGEGFGNTEAFF
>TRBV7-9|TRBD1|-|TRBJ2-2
TGTGCCAGCAGCTTAGCGCAGGGGGCATGGGACACCGGGGAGCTGTTTTTT
CASSLAQGAWDTGELFF
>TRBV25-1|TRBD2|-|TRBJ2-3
TGTGCCAGCAGTGAAGCTAGCGGGAGCACAGATACGCAGTATTTT
CASSEASGSTDTQYF
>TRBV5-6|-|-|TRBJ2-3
TGTGCCAGCAGCTTGGGCGGGGGCCAGTATTTT
CASSLGGGQYF
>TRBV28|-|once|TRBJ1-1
TGTGCCCTCACCCCAGGAGGGAGCACTGAAGCTTTCTTT
CALTPGGSTEAFF
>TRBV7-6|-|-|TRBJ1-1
TGTGCCAGCAGCTTTCCGGAAAGAGGGGGCACTGAAGCTTTCTTT
CASSFPERGGTEAFF
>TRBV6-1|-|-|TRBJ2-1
TGTGCCAGCAGTGAAGCGTGGAAACTTGAGCAGTTCTTC
CASSEAWKLEQFF
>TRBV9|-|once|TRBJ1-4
TGTGCCAGCAGCTCCGGGGACTGGGGTGAAAAACTGTTTTTT
CASSSGDWGEKLFF
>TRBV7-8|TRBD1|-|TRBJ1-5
TGTGCCAGCAGCTTAGGCAAGGGGGCCAATCAGCCCCAGCATTTT
CASSLGKGANQPQHF
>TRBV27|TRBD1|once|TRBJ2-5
TGTGCCAGCAGTTTATCGACAGGGGCGCACGAGACCCAGTACTTC
CASSLSTGAHETQYF
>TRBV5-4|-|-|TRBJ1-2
TGTGCCAGCAGCTCTCTGGACAGACAGACCTATGGCTACACCTTC
CASSSLDRQTYGYTF
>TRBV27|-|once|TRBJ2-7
TGTGCCAGCAGAAGACGGGACGGGGGAAACTACGAGCAGTACTTC
CASRRRDGGNYEQYF
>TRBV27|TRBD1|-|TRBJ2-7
TGTGCCAGCAGGGGAACAGGGGCCCACGAGCAGTACTTC
CASRGTGAHEQYF
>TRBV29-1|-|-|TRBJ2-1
TGCAGCGTTCGGACTCCGACCTACAATGAGCAGTTCTTC
CSVRTPTYNEQFF
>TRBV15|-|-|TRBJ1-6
TGTGCCACCGGAAAGGGGGGGGAACCCCTCCACTTT
CATGKGGEPLHF
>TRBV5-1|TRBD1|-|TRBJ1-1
TGCGCCAGCAGCGCAACCGGGACAGGGGGTTTTTTTGTGAACACTGAAGCTTTCTTT
CASSATGTGGFFVNTEAFF
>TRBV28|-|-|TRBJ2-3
TGTGCCAGCAGTTTCCCCGGGTTGGTCACAGATACGCAGTATTTT
CASSFPGLVTDTQYF
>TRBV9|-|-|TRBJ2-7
TGTGCCAGCAGCCCAGAGGGTCGGATGGCCGCTAGCGAGCAGTACTTC
CASSPEGRMAASEQYF